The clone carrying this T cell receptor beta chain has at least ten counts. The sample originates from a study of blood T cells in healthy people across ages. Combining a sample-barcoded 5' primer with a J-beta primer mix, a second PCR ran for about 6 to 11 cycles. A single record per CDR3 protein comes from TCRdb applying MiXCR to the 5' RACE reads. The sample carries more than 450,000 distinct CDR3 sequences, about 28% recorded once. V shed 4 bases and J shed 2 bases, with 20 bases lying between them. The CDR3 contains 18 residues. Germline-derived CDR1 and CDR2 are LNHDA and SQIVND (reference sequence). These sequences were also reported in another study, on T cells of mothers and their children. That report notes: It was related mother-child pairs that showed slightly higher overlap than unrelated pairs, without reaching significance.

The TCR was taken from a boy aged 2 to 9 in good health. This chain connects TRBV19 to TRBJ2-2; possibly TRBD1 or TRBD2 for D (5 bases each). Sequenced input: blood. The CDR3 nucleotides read TGTGCCAGTAGTACCCCCCCCTCCGGGACCCCAAACACCGGGGAGCTGTTTTTT. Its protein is CASSTPPSGTPNTGELFF.